The rows below give T cell receptor beta chains drawn from one sample of a study of high-grade serous ovarian cancer treatment subgroups. Profiled with immunoSEQ multiplex PCR; TCRdb holds only in-frame clones, not every one. The data show roughly 6,300 clones, about four fifths seen once. Material: tumor tissue. The source is a human donor with high-grade serous ovarian cancer. The CDR3 runs from the conserved cysteine through the conserved F or W. Each record gives: J gene, V gene, D gene, clone size, CDR3 length, CDR3 DNA, CDR3 protein. A D gene is named only where the DNA matches it firmly. A row's size may be missing; if present it is once, few, many or a size class.

J gene: TRBJ2-2; V gene: TRBV5-1; D gene: NA; clone size: NA; CDR3 length: 16; CDR3 DNA: TGCGCCAGGGACAGACTCTCTGCTTTCGAACACCGGGGAGCTGTTTTT; CDR3 protein: CARDRLSAFEHRGAVF
J gene: TRBJ1-5; V gene: TRBV4-1; D gene: NA; clone size: NA; CDR3 length: 15; CDR3 DNA: TGCGCCAGCAGCCAAGAGCGGGGTGGCAATCAGCCCCAGCATTTT; CDR3 protein: CASSQERGGNQPQHF
J gene: TRBJ2-2; V gene: TRBV7-9; D gene: NA; clone size: NA; CDR3 length: 13; CDR3 DNA: TGTGCCAGCAGCTTAGAACGTGGCACGGAGCTGTTTTTT; CDR3 protein: CASSLERGTELFF
J gene: TRBJ2-1; V gene: TRBV11-2; D gene: TRBD2; clone size: NA; CDR3 length: 16; CDR3 DNA: TGTGCCAGCAGCTTAATGGCACTAGCGGGAGCCAATGAGCAGTTCTTC; CDR3 protein: CASSLMALAGANEQFF
J gene: TRBJ2-2; V gene: TRBV19; D gene: NA; clone size: NA; CDR3 length: 17; CDR3 DNA: TGTGCCAGTAGTAAAGGCGTAGAGAGGGGCAACACCGGGGAGCTGTTTTTT; CDR3 protein: CASSKGVERGNTGELFF
J gene: TRBJ1-6; V gene: TRBV18; D gene: NA; clone size: NA; CDR3 length: 14; CDR3 DNA: TGTGCCAGCTCACCTTTCGACTTTAATTCACCCCTCCACTTT; CDR3 protein: CASSPFDFNSPLHF
J gene: TRBJ2-7; V gene: TRBV5-1; D gene: NA; clone size: NA; CDR3 length: 14; CDR3 DNA: TGCGCCAGCAGCTTGGCAGGCATATCCTACGAGCAGTACTTC; CDR3 protein: CASSLAGISYEQYF
J gene: TRBJ1-1; V gene: TRBV11-2; D gene: NA; clone size: NA; CDR3 length: 14; CDR3 DNA: TGTGCCAGCAGCTTTGTAGGGGCGAACACTGAAGCTTTCTTT; CDR3 protein: CASSFVGANTEAFF
J gene: TRBJ2-2; V gene: TRBV9; D gene: NA; clone size: NA; CDR3 length: 13; CDR3 DNA: TGTGCCAGCAGCGCCTCTGTGAGCGGGGAGCTGTTTTTT; CDR3 protein: CASSASVSGELFF
J gene: TRBJ2-1; V gene: TRBV4-3; D gene: TRBD2; clone size: NA; CDR3 length: 16; CDR3 DNA: TGCGCCAGCAGCCAAGTTTTGCGGGAGGTTTACAATGAGCAGTTCTTC; CDR3 protein: CASSQVLREVYNEQFF
J gene: TRBJ2-7; V gene: TRBV9; D gene: NA; clone size: NA; CDR3 length: 15; CDR3 DNA: TGTGCCAGCAGCCCAGCCCAACAGGTGGGCTACGAGCAGTACTTC; CDR3 protein: CASSPAQQVGYEQYF
J gene: TRBJ2-1; V gene: TRBV7-3; D gene: NA; clone size: NA; CDR3 length: 14; CDR3 DNA: TGTGCCAGCAGCGCCTTTGCTACTTTGAATGAGCAGTTCTTC; CDR3 protein: CASSAFATLNEQFF
J gene: TRBJ2-7; V gene: TRBV29-1; D gene: NA; clone size: once; CDR3 length: 12; CDR3 DNA: TGCAGCGTTGGAGGGGTGGCGTACGAGCAGTACTTC; CDR3 protein: CSVGGVAYEQYF
J gene: TRBJ1-2; V gene: TRBV5-4; D gene: NA; clone size: once; CDR3 length: 13; CDR3 DNA: TGTGCCAGCAGCCCACTCTCCGATCGTGGCTACACCTTC; CDR3 protein: CASSPLSDRGYTF
J gene: TRBJ2-3; V gene: TRBV2; D gene: TRBD2; clone size: NA; CDR3 length: 15; CDR3 DNA: TGTGCCAGCAGCCTGACTAGCGGAGACACAGATACGCAGTATTTT; CDR3 protein: CASSLTSGDTDTQYF
J gene: TRBJ2-5; V gene: TRBV7-3; D gene: NA; clone size: NA; CDR3 length: 14; CDR3 DNA: TGTGCCAGCAGCTTAAGGGTCGGGGAAGAGACCCAGTACTTC; CDR3 protein: CASSLRVGEETQYF
J gene: TRBJ2-7; V gene: TRBV5-3; D gene: TRBD2; clone size: NA; CDR3 length: 15; CDR3 DNA: TGTGCCAGCAGCTTACTAGCGGGAGGGCCGGGTGAGCAGTACTTC; CDR3 protein: CASSLLAGGPGEQYF
J gene: TRBJ1-5; V gene: TRBV6-1; D gene: NA; clone size: NA; CDR3 length: 15; CDR3 DNA: TGTGCCAGCAGGAGAGACAGAAATAGCAATCAGCCCCAGCATTTT; CDR3 protein: CASRRDRNSNQPQHF
J gene: TRBJ1-6; V gene: TRBV7-2; D gene: NA; clone size: NA; CDR3 length: 15; CDR3 DNA: TGTGCCAGCACCCAGGCGGCAGGGTCCTATTCACCCCTCCACTTT; CDR3 protein: CASTQAAGSYSPLHF
J gene: TRBJ2-4; V gene: TRBV18; D gene: NA; clone size: NA; CDR3 length: 13; CDR3 DNA: TGTGCCATTAGTAGGCAAGCCAAAAACATTCAGTACTTC; CDR3 protein: CAISRQAKNIQYF
J gene: TRBJ2-7; V gene: TRBV29-1; D gene: TRBD2; clone size: NA; CDR3 length: 14; CDR3 DNA: TGCAGCGTTGAAGAGGGACTAGCGACCTACGAGCAGTACTTC; CDR3 protein: CSVEEGLATYEQYF
J gene: TRBJ2-1; V gene: TRBV29-1; D gene: TRBD1; clone size: once; CDR3 length: 15; CDR3 DNA: TGCAGCGTTGAAGACGGACAGGGGATGGTGGATGAGCAGTTCTTC; CDR3 protein: CSVEDGQGMVDEQFF
J gene: TRBJ1-1; V gene: TRBV6-6; D gene: TRBD1; clone size: once; CDR3 length: 16; CDR3 DNA: TGTGCCAGCAGTCCTCAGGGGGGCCGGGGCTTCTCTGAAGCTTTCTTT; CDR3 protein: CASSPQGGRGFSEAFF
J gene: TRBJ2-1; V gene: TRBV19; D gene: TRBD2; clone size: NA; CDR3 length: 18; CDR3 DNA: TGTGCCAGTAGTCCTCTATGGGGCGGGAGTGATAGCTACAATGAGCAGTTCTTC; CDR3 protein: CASSPLWGGSDSYNEQFF
J gene: TRBJ1-2; V gene: TRBV29-1; D gene: NA; clone size: large; CDR3 length: 12; CDR3 DNA: TGCAGCGTTATCCCTGGAACCTATGGCTACACCTTC; CDR3 protein: CSVIPGTYGYTF
J gene: TRBJ1-1; V gene: TRBV10-3; D gene: NA; clone size: NA; CDR3 length: 13; CDR3 DNA: TGTGCCATCAAACAGGGACAGAACACTGAAGCTTTCTTT; CDR3 protein: CAIKQGQNTEAFF
J gene: TRBJ1-6; V gene: TRBV19; D gene: TRBD1; clone size: NA; CDR3 length: 15; CDR3 DNA: TGTGCCAGCACGGCCGGGACAGGGTATAATTCACCCCTCCACTTT; CDR3 protein: CASTAGTGYNSPLHF
J gene: TRBJ2-5; V gene: TRBV5-1; D gene: TRBD2; clone size: once; CDR3 length: 16; CDR3 DNA: TGCGCCAGCAGCTTGCAGGCTAGCGGGAGGGTAGAGACCCAGTACTTC; CDR3 protein: CASSLQASGRVETQYF
J gene: TRBJ2-3; V gene: TRBV7-2; D gene: NA; clone size: NA; CDR3 length: 14; CDR3 DNA: TGTGCCAGCAGCTTAGACGCTTCCACAGATACGCAGTATTTT; CDR3 protein: CASSLDASTDTQYF
J gene: TRBJ2-2; V gene: TRBV5-1; D gene: NA; clone size: NA; CDR3 length: 15; CDR3 DNA: TGCGCCAGCAGCTTGTCAGGGGATCGCACCGGGGAGCTGTTTTTT; CDR3 protein: CASSLSGDRTGELFF
J gene: TRBJ2-7; V gene: TRBV6-5; D gene: NA; clone size: NA; CDR3 length: 13; CDR3 DNA: TGTGCCAGCAGTCGGGACGGGTCCTACGAGCAGTACTTC; CDR3 protein: CASSRDGSYEQYF
J gene: TRBJ2-7; V gene: TRBV7-3; D gene: NA; clone size: once; CDR3 length: 13; CDR3 DNA: TGTGCCAGCAGCCCACGACCCAGGGACGAGCAGTACTTC; CDR3 protein: CASSPRPRDEQYF
J gene: TRBJ2-3; V gene: TRBV11-1; D gene: NA; clone size: few; CDR3 length: 15; CDR3 DNA: TGTGCCAGCAGCTTAGGAGCGGATAGCACAGATACGCAGTATTTT; CDR3 protein: CASSLGADSTDTQYF
J gene: TRBJ2-2; V gene: TRBV11-3; D gene: NA; clone size: NA; CDR3 length: 14; CDR3 DNA: TGTGCCAGTCGGGGGGACAGGAACACCGGGGAGCTGTTTTTT; CDR3 protein: CASRGDRNTGELFF
J gene: TRBJ2-1; V gene: TRBV11-3; D gene: TRBD2; clone size: NA; CDR3 length: 17; CDR3 DNA: TGTGCCAGCAGCTTGGGACTAGCGGGAGGGCACTACAATGAGCAGTTCTTC; CDR3 protein: CASSLGLAGGHYNEQFF
J gene: TRBJ2-1; V gene: TRBV7-2; D gene: NA; clone size: NA; CDR3 length: 15; CDR3 DNA: TGTGCCAGCAGCTTGGGCTCCAGCTCCTACAATGAGCAGTTCTTC; CDR3 protein: CASSLGSSSYNEQFF
J gene: TRBJ2-1; V gene: TRBV9; D gene: NA; clone size: NA; CDR3 length: 15; CDR3 DNA: TGTGCCAGCAGCGTAGAGGACAGCATCTACAATGAGCAGTTCTTC; CDR3 protein: CASSVEDSIYNEQFF
J gene: TRBJ1-1; V gene: TRBV13; D gene: NA; clone size: NA; CDR3 length: 14; CDR3 DNA: TGTGCCAGCAGCTTAGCCCGCCGAGGGTCTGAAGCTTTCTTT; CDR3 protein: CASSLARRGSEAFF
J gene: TRBJ2-7; V gene: TRBV28; D gene: TRBD1; clone size: NA; CDR3 length: 16; CDR3 DNA: TGTGCCAGCAGTTTATGGGGACAGGAGGGCCGCGGCGAGCAGTACTTC; CDR3 protein: CASSLWGQEGRGEQYF
J gene: TRBJ1-2; V gene: TRBV5-1; D gene: TRBD1; clone size: NA; CDR3 length: 16; CDR3 DNA: TGCGCCAGCAGCGATGAGGGACAGGGCTCGGGCTATGGCTACACCTTC; CDR3 protein: CASSDEGQGSGYGYTF
J gene: TRBJ2-1; V gene: TRBV4-3; D gene: TRBD2; clone size: NA; CDR3 length: 17; CDR3 DNA: TGCGCCAGCAGCCAAGAAACCACTAGCGGGGGTTACAATGAGCAGTTCTTC; CDR3 protein: CASSQETTSGGYNEQFF
J gene: TRBJ1-5; V gene: TRBV10-1; D gene: NA; clone size: NA; CDR3 length: 15; CDR3 DNA: TGCGCCAGCAGTGAGTCGGGGGCAGGGGATCAGCCCCAGCATTTT; CDR3 protein: CASSESGAGDQPQHF
J gene: TRBJ2-7; V gene: TRBV9; D gene: NA; clone size: NA; CDR3 length: 13; CDR3 DNA: TGTGCCAGCAGCGTAGCTGAGGGGAACGAGCAGTACTTC; CDR3 protein: CASSVAEGNEQYF
J gene: TRBJ2-1; V gene: TRBV13; D gene: TRBD1; clone size: NA; CDR3 length: 17; CDR3 DNA: TGTGCCAGCAGCCTAGGTCGACAGGGGAAAAGGGACAATGAGCAGTTCTTC; CDR3 protein: CASSLGRQGKRDNEQFF
J gene: TRBJ1-4; V gene: TRBV7-8; D gene: NA; clone size: NA; CDR3 length: 15; CDR3 DNA: TGTGCCAGCAGGCCAGGGGAAAAGACTAATGAAAAACTGTTTTTT; CDR3 protein: CASRPGEKTNEKLFF
J gene: TRBJ2-5; V gene: TRBV5-6; D gene: NA; clone size: NA; CDR3 length: 15; CDR3 DNA: TGTGCCAGCAGCCTTGGCCTAGGGCGGGAAGAGACCCAGTACTTC; CDR3 protein: CASSLGLGREETQYF
J gene: TRBJ1-2; V gene: TRBV5-1; D gene: TRBD1; clone size: NA; CDR3 length: 15; CDR3 DNA: TGCGCCAGCAGCTTCCAGGGGGAAGCTAACTATGGCTACACCTTC; CDR3 protein: CASSFQGEANYGYTF
J gene: TRBJ1-2; V gene: TRBV28; D gene: NA; clone size: few; CDR3 length: 12; CDR3 DNA: TGTGCCAGCAGTTTAGGGGCAGGACAGTACACCTTC; CDR3 protein: CASSLGAGQYTF
J gene: TRBJ2-7; V gene: TRBV15; D gene: NA; clone size: NA; CDR3 length: 13; CDR3 DNA: TGTGCCACCAGCAGAGAGGGAACCTACGAGCAGTACTTC; CDR3 protein: CATSREGTYEQYF
J gene: TRBJ1-2; V gene: TRBV9; D gene: TRBD1; clone size: NA; CDR3 length: 13; CDR3 DNA: TGTGCCAGCAGCGCCTGGACAGGGTATGGCTACACCTTC; CDR3 protein: CASSAWTGYGYTF
J gene: TRBJ1-5; V gene: TRBV27; D gene: NA; clone size: few; CDR3 length: 14; CDR3 DNA: TGTGCCAGCAGTTTAAGGGGTAGCAATCAGCCCCAGCATTTT; CDR3 protein: CASSLRGSNQPQHF
J gene: TRBJ2-7; V gene: TRBV10-2; D gene: NA; clone size: few; CDR3 length: 12; CDR3 DNA: TGCGCCAGCAGTGCCGGCAGCTACGAGCAGTACTTC; CDR3 protein: CASSAGSYEQYF
J gene: TRBJ2-3; V gene: TRBV25-1; D gene: NA; clone size: few; CDR3 length: 15; CDR3 DNA: TGTGCCAGCAGTGAAGGACCTTCTAGCACAGATACGCAGTATTTT; CDR3 protein: CASSEGPSSTDTQYF
J gene: TRBJ1-1; V gene: TRBV7-2; D gene: NA; clone size: NA; CDR3 length: 16; CDR3 DNA: TGTGCCAGCAGCTTAGTACGCGAGGCGGTGGGCCGTGGGGCTTTCTTT; CDR3 protein: CASSLVREAVGRGAFF
J gene: TRBJ1-5; V gene: TRBV28; D gene: TRBD1; clone size: NA; CDR3 length: 15; CDR3 DNA: TGTGCCAGCAGTAGAACAGGGGGCGCGTATCAGCCCCAGCATTTT; CDR3 protein: CASSRTGGAYQPQHF
J gene: TRBJ2-7; V gene: TRBV13; D gene: TRBD2; clone size: once; CDR3 length: 16; CDR3 DNA: TGTGCCAGCAGCTTAGAAGGGACTAGCGGGATCTACGAGCAGTACTTC; CDR3 protein: CASSLEGTSGIYEQYF
J gene: TRBJ2-6; V gene: TRBV27; D gene: NA; clone size: NA; CDR3 length: 22; CDR3 DNA: TGTGCCAGCAGGGTTTGGGGTGGGGGCCTGCTGACACGAAGCTCTGGGGCCAACGTCCTGACTTTC; CDR3 protein: CASRVWGGGLLTRSSGANVLTF
J gene: TRBJ2-1; V gene: TRBV20-1; D gene: TRBD2; clone size: NA; CDR3 length: 10; CDR3 DNA: TGCAGTGTAAAGCGGGAGGTGGCGTTCTTC; CDR3 protein: CSVKREVAFF
J gene: TRBJ1-1; V gene: TRBV18; D gene: NA; clone size: NA; CDR3 length: 17; CDR3 DNA: TGTGCCAGCTCACCACTCCCAACGGGGGGGAACGCCACTGAAGCTTTCTTT; CDR3 protein: CASSPLPTGGNATEAFF
J gene: TRBJ2-1; V gene: TRBV6-6; D gene: TRBD2; clone size: NA; CDR3 length: 16; CDR3 DNA: TGTGCCAGCAGTTACTCTGTGTCTAGCGGAGGCCATGAGCAGTTCTTC; CDR3 protein: CASSYSVSSGGHEQFF